This TCR beta chain originates from a study of cytomegalovirus exposure and HLA in healthy donors. Study-level findings and limits: Reports indicate that TCR beta sequences accurately predicted the HLA-A and HLA-B alleles of most subjects. In vitro assays verified that three CMV-associated chains recognized CMV antigens specifically. Across donors, sequencing depth was assumed by presence/absence analyses to be roughly uniform.

PCR was performed using 60 Vbeta and 13 Jbeta primers. Measured with immunoSEQ multiplex PCR; TCRdb has only the in-frame clones, and not every one. This sample has 55,000 to 70,000 clones, with about two thirds found just once. Details on this clone: Its antigen is unknown.

The sequencing sample was made of PBMCs. The source is a woman in her sixties in good health and CMV-seropositive.

The CDR3 DNA sequence: TGTGCCAGCAGTGTGAGACAGGACTACGAGCAGTACTTC. This gives the protein CASSVRQDYEQYF. This chain connects TRBV6-1 to TRBJ2-7; possible D gene TRBD1, 6 bases. The V and J ends lost 4 bases and 3 bases respectively, with 10 bases between them. This CDR3 spans 13 amino acids. Per germline, CDR1 MNHNS and CDR2 SASEGT.